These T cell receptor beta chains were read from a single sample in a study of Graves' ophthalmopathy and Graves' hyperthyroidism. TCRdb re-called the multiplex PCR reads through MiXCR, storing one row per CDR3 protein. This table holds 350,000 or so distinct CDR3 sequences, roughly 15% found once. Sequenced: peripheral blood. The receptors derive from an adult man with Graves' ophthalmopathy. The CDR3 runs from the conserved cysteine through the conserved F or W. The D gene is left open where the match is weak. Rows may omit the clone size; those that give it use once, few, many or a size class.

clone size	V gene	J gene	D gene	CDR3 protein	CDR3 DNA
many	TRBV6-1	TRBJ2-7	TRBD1	CASVGQGASYSYEQYF	TGTGCCAGCGTGGGACAGGGGGCCTCATACTCCTACGAGCAGTACTTC
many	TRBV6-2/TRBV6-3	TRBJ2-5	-	CASSYAVGETQYF	TGTGCCAGCAGTTATGCCGTAGGAGAGACCCAGTACTTC
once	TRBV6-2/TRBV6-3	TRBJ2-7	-	CASREWPGASYEQYF	TGTGCCAGCAGGGAGTGGCCCGGGGCCAGTTACGAGCAGTACTTC
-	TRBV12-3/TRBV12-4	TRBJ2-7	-	CASSLETRGFEQCF	TGTGCCAGCAGTTTGGAGACACGGGGCTTCGAGCAGTGCTTC
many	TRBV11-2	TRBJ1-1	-	CASTPPGPHEAFF	TGTGCCAGCACCCCCCCGGGACCCCATGAGGCTTTCTTT
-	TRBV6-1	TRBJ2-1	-	CASTEVEYNEQFF	TGTGCCAGCACTGAAGTTGAGTACAATGAGCAGTTCTTC
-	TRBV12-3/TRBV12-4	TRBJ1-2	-	CASSLMTASNYGYTF	TGTGCCAGCAGTTTGATGACAGCGTCAAACTATGGCTACACCTTC
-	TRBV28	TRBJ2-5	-	CASSQQGQTQYF	TGTGCCAGCAGCCAACAGGGTCAGACCCAGTACTTC
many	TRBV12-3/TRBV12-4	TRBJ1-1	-	CASSLPRPGLPNTEAFF	TGTGCCAGCAGTCTCCCCCGACCCGGACTTCCCAACACTGAAGCTTTCTTT
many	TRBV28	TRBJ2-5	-	CASQWSTEYQETQYF	TGTGCCAGCCAGTGGTCGACAGAATACCAAGAGACCCAGTACTTC
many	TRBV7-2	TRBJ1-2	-	CASSLPQAFYGYTF	TGTGCCAGCAGCCTCCCACAGGCCTTCTATGGCTACACCTTC
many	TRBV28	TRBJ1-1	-	CASTTRFGERGINTEAFF	TGTGCCAGCACCACGAGGTTCGGGGAGCGGGGGATAAACACTGAAGCTTTCTTT
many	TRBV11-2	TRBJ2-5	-	CASSLLWGETQYF	TGTGCCAGCAGCTTACTGTGGGGAGAGACCCAGTACTTC
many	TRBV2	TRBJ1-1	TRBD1	CASSRQGYTEAFF	TGTGCCAGCAGTCGACAGGGTTACACTGAAGCTTTCTTT
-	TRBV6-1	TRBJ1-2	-	CASRRMDNVVYGYTF	TGTGCCAGCAGGCGGATGGATAATGTAGTCTATGGCTACACCTTC
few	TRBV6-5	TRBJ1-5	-	CASSPQAVSNQPQHF	TGTGCCAGCAGTCCACAGGCGGTTAGCAATCAGCCCCAGCATTTT
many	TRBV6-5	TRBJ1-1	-	CASSYSLRQKAFF	TGTGCCAGCAGTTACTCACTCAGACAGAAAGCTTTCTTT
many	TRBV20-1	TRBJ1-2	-	CSARVRDGDYGYTF	TGCAGTGCTAGAGTTAGGGACGGCGACTATGGCTACACCTTC
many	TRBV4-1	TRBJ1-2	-	CASSQEASRNYGYTF	TGCGCCAGCAGCCAAGAAGCATCCAGGAACTATGGCTACACCTTC
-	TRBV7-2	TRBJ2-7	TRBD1	CASSWSGQAYEQYF	TGTGCCAGCTCCTGGAGTGGACAGGCCTACGAGCAGTACTTC
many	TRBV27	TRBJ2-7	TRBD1	CASSWTGGVGEQYF	TGTGCCAGCAGTTGGACAGGGGGGGTCGGCGAGCAGTACTTC
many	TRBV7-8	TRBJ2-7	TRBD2	CASRRELAGEFYYEQYF	TGTGCCAGCAGGCGAGAACTAGCGGGAGAGTTTTACTACGAGCAGTACTTC
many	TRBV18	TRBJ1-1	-	CASSTLTLELTEAFF	TGTGCCAGCTCGACCCTTACGCTAGAACTCACTGAAGCTTTCTTT
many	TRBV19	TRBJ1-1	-	CASIGVRGKALEPMNTEAFF	TGTGCCAGTATTGGGGTACGGGGAAAAGCGTTAGAACCAATGAACACTGAAGCTTTCTTT
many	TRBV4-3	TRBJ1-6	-	CASSQELGNNSPLHF	TGCGCCAGCAGCCAAGAGTTGGGAAATAATTCACCCCTCCACTTT
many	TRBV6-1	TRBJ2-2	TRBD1	CASRQGAVTGELFF	TGTGCCAGCCGCCAGGGGGCGGTCACCGGGGAGCTGTTTTTT
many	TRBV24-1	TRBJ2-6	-	CATSASNIASSGANVLTF	TGTGCCACCAGTGCTTCCAACATCGCAAGCTCTGGGGCCAACGTCCTGACTTTC
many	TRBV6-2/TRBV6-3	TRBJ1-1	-	CASSPPWGSGTEAFF	TGTGCCAGCAGCCCCCCGTGGGGGAGCGGCACTGAAGCTTTCTTT
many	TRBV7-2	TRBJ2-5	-	CASSPLAGSETQYF	TGTGCCAGCAGCCCCCTGGCGGGTTCAGAGACCCAGTACTTC
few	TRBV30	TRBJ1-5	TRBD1	CAWTDRVDQPQHF	TGTGCCTGGACTGACAGGGTTGATCAGCCCCAGCATTTT
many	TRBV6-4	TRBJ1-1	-	CASSEASGVAAFF	TGTGCCAGCAGTGAAGCGAGCGGTGTTGCAGCTTTCTTT
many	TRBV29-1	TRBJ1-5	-	CSAVGDSNRPQHF	TGCAGCGCCGTAGGGGATAGCAATCGGCCCCAGCATTTT